A selection of T cell receptor beta chains follows, all from one sample in a study of T cell responses to AZD1222 COVID-19 vaccine. Repertoires were generated with immunoSEQ multiplex PCR, while TCRdb's copy carries only in-frame clones and drops some. The sample consists of about 93,000 clones, approximately 88% of them appearing once. The sample here was peripheral blood, taken on day 0 of AZD1222 vaccination. Receptors originate from an adult in good health. The CDR3 runs from the conserved cysteine through the conserved F or W. A D gene is named only where the DNA matches it firmly. Size tells how often a clone was seen (once, few, many) or the class of an expanded clone, and some rows leave it out.

len	v_gene	d_gene	j_gene	abundance	CDR3aa	CDR3nt
15	TRBV28	TRBD1	TRBJ1-4	.	CASSYSGRGRPKLFF	TGTGCCAGCAGTTACTCGGGCAGGGGGCGCCCAAAACTGTTTTTT
12	TRBV24-1	.	TRBJ2-1	.	CATRAAGGEQFF	TGTGCCACCAGGGCAGCGGGCGGGGAGCAGTTCTTC
16	TRBV30	TRBD1	TRBJ2-2	.	CAWSVTGGKNTGELFF	TGTGCCTGGAGTGTAACAGGGGGAAAGAACACCGGGGAGCTGTTTTTT
15	TRBV7-9	.	TRBJ2-7	.	CASSSQSMGGYEQYF	TGTGCCAGCAGTTCTCAGAGTATGGGGGGCTACGAGCAGTACTTC
16	TRBV30	.	TRBJ1-3	few	CAWSRAQTASRNTIYF	TGTGCCTGGAGCAGAGCTCAAACAGCTTCGAGAAACACCATATATTTT
14	TRBV6-1	.	TRBJ1-5	few	CASSEMGVNQPQHF	TGTGCCAGCAGTGAAATGGGGGTTAATCAGCCCCAGCATTTT
13	TRBV28	.	TRBJ2-7	.	CASSLGTSKVQYF	TGTGCCAGCAGTTTGGGGACTTCAAAGGTGCAGTACTTC
13	TRBV28	.	TRBJ2-2	.	CASRRVWAGELFF	TGTGCCAGCAGGAGGGTCTGGGCCGGGGAGCTGTTTTTT
15	TRBV19	TRBD2	TRBJ2-5	.	CASSWGLDSVETQYF	TGTGCCAGTAGTTGGGGACTAGATTCGGTAGAGACCCAGTACTTC
16	TRBV15	.	TRBJ2-4	.	CATSRDDFAAKNIQYF	TGTGCCACCAGCAGAGATGACTTTGCAGCCAAAAACATTCAGTACTTC
16	TRBV10-3	TRBD1	TRBJ1-5	.	CAISEKSTGDYQPQHF	TGTGCCATCAGTGAAAAGAGCACAGGGGATTATCAGCCCCAGCATTTT